One sample yielded the 11 T cell receptor beta chains listed below, sequenced in a study of blood T cell repertoires in COVID-19. This table comes from immunoSEQ multiplex PCR, and its TCRdb copy is limited to in-frame clones, with some not included. The sample has around 100,000 clones; roughly 83% are singletons. Material for sequencing was peripheral blood. These receptors came from a woman between 70 and 85 years old with acute or convalescent COVID-19.

This clone was seen only once. CDR3 sequence reads: CSVEEGRGDTQYF. CDR3 bases: TGCAGCGTTGAAGAGGGGCGGGGAGATACGCAGTATTTT. The chain employs TRBV29-1 and TRBJ2-3; D might be TRBD2 (6 bases). The CDR3 loop spans 13 amino acids. Germline V gene sequence: CDR1 SQVTM, CDR2 ANQGSEA. Trimming took 0 bases from V and 5 from J, leaving 9 bases between them.

V is TRBV24-1 and J is TRBJ2-7; perhaps TRBD1 as D (5 bases). CDR1 is KGHDR, CDR2 SFDVKD, per germline. The CDR3 totals 13 residues. Trimming removed 1 base at V and 6 bases at J, with 9 bases between. The CDR3 loop is CATSDFVGVEQYF. The CDR3 DNA reads TGTGCCACCAGTGATTTCGTAGGGGTCGAGCAGTACTTC.

The V gene is TRBV20-1, the J gene TRBJ1-1; D is possibly TRBD1 (6 bases). Trimming took 3 bases from V and 1 from J, leaving 12 bases between them. This CDR3 has 14 amino acids. Germline lookup yields CDR1 DFQATT and CDR2 SNEGSKA (reference sequence). In nucleotides, the CDR3 is TGCAGTGCTAGTAAGGCAGGGGAGAACACTGAAGCTTTCTTT. Translation: CSASKAGENTEAFF.

The genes are TRBV29-1 and TRBJ2-2; tentative D call: TRBD1 (6 bases). Trimming stripped 4 bases from V and 5 bases from J, with 8 bases between. The CDR3 spans 12 residues. Germline V lookup: CDR1 SQVTM, CDR2 ANQGSEA. The chain's CDR3 is CSVGQGTGELFF. For the CDR3, the DNA is TGCAGCGTTGGGCAGGGGACCGGGGAGCTGTTTTTT.

The CDR3 region has the DNA TGTGCCAGCAGCCTCGAACTACATGGCTACACCTTC. It encodes CASSLELHGYTF. The gene calls are TRBV3-1 (or the pseudogene TRBV3-2) and TRBJ1-2, with D hard to call. Trimming cost V 4 bases and J 6 bases, with 9 bases left between them. CDR3 length: 12 amino acids. CDR1 LGHDT and CDR2 YNNKEL come from the germline V gene (reference sequence).

This clone was recorded only once. CDR3 region: CASSLGLAGGREQYF. CDR3 bases: TGTGCCAGCAGCTTAGGACTAGCGGGGGGACGGGAGCAGTACTTC. The chain uses TRBV7-8 and TRBJ2-7; TRBD2 aligns across 13 bases. J lost 7 bases, V lost 1 base, and 4 bases had no gene match. Per the germline V gene, CDR1 is SGHVS and CDR2 is FQNEAQ. There are 15 residues in the CDR3.

CDR3 region: CASSTGQSYEQYF. CDR3 coding DNA: TGTGCCAGTAGTACGGGACAGTCCTACGAGCAGTACTTC. The chain joins TRBV19 to TRBJ2-7; TRBD1 matches at 7 bases. Germline V gives CDR1 LNHDA, CDR2 SQIVND (reference sequence). The ends lost 4 bases at V and 1 base at J; junction bases unmatched: 1. This CDR3 spans 13 amino acids.

The CDR3 DNA reads TGCGCCAGCAGCTTGGTGGCGGCGGCCGCAACCGGGGAGCTGTTTTTT. Translation gives CASSLVAAAATGELFF. The chain couples TRBV5-1 to TRBJ2-2; D is uncertain. The CDR3 consists of 16 residues. Germline V gene lookup returns CDR1 SGHRS and CDR2 YFSETQ. The ends were cut back, 0 bases at V and 5 bases at J, with 14 bases in the middle.

Note on this clone: The sample contains more than one DNA sequence encoding this CDR3. J is TRBJ2-3 and V is TRBV2; 9 nucleotides agree with TRBD2. The germline CDR1 and CDR2 sequences are SNHLY and FYNNEI. The CDR3 is made up of 15 amino acids. Unmatched junction bases numbered 4, after V lost 3 bases and J lost 3 bases. The CDR3 nucleotides read TGTGCCAGCAGTGAGGCTAGCGGGGTAACAGATACGCAGTATTTT. It yields the protein CASSEASGVTDTQYF.

The V gene is TRBV3-1 (or the pseudogene TRBV3-2), the J gene TRBJ1-5, with D perhaps matching TRBD1 (5 bases). Germline loops: CDR1 LGHDT, CDR2 YNNKEL (reference sequence). Between the trimmed V and J ends, which lost 4 bases and 6 bases, there was a span of 10 bases. This CDR3 is built from 13 residues. CDR3 protein: CASSRGGVQPQHF. The CDR3 DNA reads as TGTGCCAGCAGCCGGGGGGGAGTTCAGCCCCAGCATTTT.

V is TRBV7-2 and J is TRBJ2-3; D is ambiguous. Germline V gives CDR1 SGHTA, CDR2 FQGNSA. With 2 bases removed from V and 6 bases from J, the gap between germline ends came to 9 bases. This CDR3 contains 13 residues. The CDR3 reads CASSLSLYDTQYF. In DNA form, the CDR3 reads TGTGCCAGCAGCTTAAGCTTATACGATACGCAGTATTTT.